This entry lists 21 T cell receptor beta chains sequenced from one sample in a study of T cells after yellow fever vaccination. One entry per CDR3 protein, called by TCRdb with MiXCR from the 5' RACE reads. The top ten hold roughly 17% of the sample, which has 620,000 or so distinct CDR3 sequences, around 16% seen once. This sample comprised PBMCs, obtained about 5 days after the first yellow fever vaccination. All receptors come from a man aged 18 to 35 who received the YFV17D yellow fever vaccine.

This clonotype turned up a few times. This chain connects TRBV5-1 to TRBJ1-1; unclear D gene. This CDR3 comprises 14 residues. Germline CDR1 reads SGHRS; CDR2 reads YFSETQ. Trimming removed 5 bases from V and 3 bases from J, with 14 bases in between. The CDR3, as DNA: TGCGCCAGCAGAACCCTAATGGCGGACACTGAAGCTTTCTTT. Translation: CASRTLMADTEAFF.

In this sample, this clonotype turned up a few times. For the CDR3, the DNA is TGTGCCAGCAGCTTATATGCAGGGGACACTGAAGCTTTCTTT. Its protein product is CASSLYAGDTEAFF. The chain joins TRBV7-2 to TRBJ1-1, with D tentatively TRBD1 (6 bases). Deletions cut 2 bases from V and 3 bases from J, with 10 bases between. The germline V gene has CDR1 SGHTA and CDR2 FQGNSA. The CDR3 consists of 14 residues.

This clonotype was seen only a few times. The genes are TRBV4-3 and TRBJ1-6; 7 nucleotides line up with TRBD1. CDR3 length: 16 amino acids. V trimming: 0 bases; J trimming: 9 bases; junction bases outside the gene matches: 8. The germline V gene has CDR1 LGHNA and CDR2 YSLEER. The chain's CDR3 is CASSQEKGAKSSPLHF. In DNA, the CDR3 is TGCGCCAGCAGCCAAGAGAAGGGGGCGAAAAGTTCACCCCTCCACTTT.

This clonotype has a handful of counts. The chain couples TRBV11-2 to TRBJ2-1; tentative D call: TRBD2 (6 bases). The CDR3 is 16 amino acids. The germline gives CDR1 SGHAT, CDR2 FQNNGV. V lost 4 bases and J lost 0, with 13 bases in between. CDR3 nucleotides: TGTGCCAGCAGCTATCGCGGGGTGTCCTCCTACAATGAGCAGTTCTTC. It yields the protein CASSYRGVSSYNEQFF.

V gene TRBV5-8 combines with J gene TRBJ2-1, with TRBD2 matching 11 bases. This CDR3 region has 17 residues. Germline-derived CDR1 and CDR2 are SGHTS and YDEGEE. V shed 2 bases, J shed 0 bases, and the junction held 4 bases outside the gene matches. CDR3: CASSFVGLAVSYNEQFF. CDR3 sequence (DNA): TGTGCCAGCAGCTTTGTGGGACTAGCGGTCTCCTACAATGAGCAGTTCTTC.

CDR3 nucleotide sequence: TGCGCCAGCAGCTTGTCCCCAGTTGAAGCCGGGGAGCTGTTTTTT. Its translation: CASSLSPVEAGELFF. The chain uses TRBV5-1 and TRBJ2-2; D remains ambiguous. V shed 1 base and J shed 6 bases, with 13 bases lying between them. The CDR3 covers 15 residues. CDR1 is SGHRS, CDR2 YFSETQ, per germline.

This chain uses TRBV7-9 with TRBJ2-3, with D perhaps TRBD2 (6 bases). Trimming shortened V by 5 bases and J by 0 bases, and 9 bases separated the two germline ends. The CDR3 totals 14 residues. The germline gives CDR1 SEHNR, CDR2 FQNEAQ (reference sequence). The CDR3 region has the DNA TGTGCCAGCAGCGCGGGGAGGAGCACAGATACGCAGTATTTT. It translates to CASSAGRSTDTQYF.

The rearrangement joins TRBV27 to TRBJ2-7; D is perhaps TRBD1 (6 bases). The length of the CDR3 is 16 residues. The V and J ends lost 6 bases and 3 bases respectively, with 21 bases between them. From germline, CDR1 is MNHEY and CDR2 SMNVEV (reference sequence). The CDR3 DNA sequence: TGTGCCAGCAGCGGCCCCAGGGGTGATTGGTGCTACGAGCAGTACGTC. Translated, it gives CASSGPRGDWCYEQYV.

The J gene is TRBJ2-3, the V gene TRBV6-2 or TRBV6-3; 8 nucleotides match TRBD2. Germline V gene lookup returns CDR1 MNHEY and CDR2 SVGEGT. The CDR3 consists of 15 residues. After removal of 6 bases from V and 6 bases from J, the junction contained 11 bases not matched to a gene. Written as DNA, the CDR3 is TGTGCCAGCAGGGACGGTGCGGGGGGCGCGGATACGCAGTATTTT. Residues: CASRDGAGGADTQYF.

This chain connects TRBV29-1 to TRBJ2-3; D is perhaps TRBD2 (6 bases). This CDR3 has 19 amino acids. The germline V gene encodes CDR1 SQVTM and CDR2 ANQGSEA. V shed 0 bases and J shed 0 bases, with 22 bases lying between them. This chain's CDR3 is CSVEDPPWGEYLSTDTQYF. CDR3 bases: TGCAGCGTTGAAGACCCCCCTTGGGGGGAATACCTTAGCACAGATACGCAGTATTTT.

This chain joins TRBV7-9 and TRBJ1-4; D remains ambiguous. Germline values: CDR1 SEHNR, CDR2 FQNEAQ (reference sequence). Trimming shortened V by 1 base and J by 5 bases, and 14 bases separated the two germline ends. The CDR3 is made up of 16 amino acids. In DNA form, the CDR3 reads TGTGCCAGCAGCTTAGTAGTCGCGGGTTTGAATGAAAAACTGTTTTTT. Amino acid sequence: CASSLVVAGLNEKLFF.

The CDR3 loop reads CASSLVGTGISGANVLTF. Written as DNA, the CDR3 is TGTGCCAGCAGCTTAGTTGGGACAGGGATCTCTGGGGCCAACGTCCTGACTTTC. This chain uses TRBV11-2 with TRBJ2-6; 9 bases fit TRBD1. V was clipped by 1 base and J by 0 bases; unmatched bases: 4. The CDR3 runs to 18 residues. Germline CDR1 SGHAT, CDR2 FQNNGV.

The rearrangement links TRBV29-1 to TRBJ1-1; D ambiguous. Germline CDR1 reads SQVTM; CDR2 reads ANQGSEA. The germline V and J ends were trimmed by 7 bases and 11 bases, with 17 bases remaining between them. The CDR3 has 11 amino acids. CDR3 region: CSGQMRNQAFF. DNA for the CDR3: TGCAGCGGTCAAATGAGGAATCAGGCTTTCTTT.

V and J are TRBV30 and TRBJ1-2; 9 positions agree with TRBD1. This CDR3 spans 15 amino acids. CDR1 is GTSNPN and CDR2 is SVGIG in the germline V gene (reference sequence). J gave up 4 bases and V 4 bases, and 10 bases lay outside the gene matches. The CDR3 DNA reads as TGTGCCTGGACACGTAAAACGACAGGGGGCTATGGCTACACCTTC. Protein product: CAWTRKTTGGYGYTF.

V is TRBV12-3 or TRBV12-4 and J is TRBJ2-5; D is perhaps TRBD2 (7 bases). This CDR3 contains 15 residues. Trimming took off 9 bases at V and 2 bases at J, with 19 bases between the two ends. CDR3 DNA: TGTGCCAGGGAGGGGGGGGCCGGATGTCAAGAGACCCAGTACTTC. Amino acids: CAREGGAGCQETQYF.

V usage is TRBV20-1 and J usage is TRBJ1-6; 8 nucleotides agree with TRBD1. Germline V gene lookup returns CDR1 DFQATT and CDR2 SNEGSKA (reference sequence). This CDR3 has 13 residues. V trimming: 4 bases; J trimming: 8 bases; junction bases outside the gene matches: 4. The CDR3 spells CSATGTGYSPLHF. CDR3 sequence (DNA): TGCAGTGCTACCGGGACAGGCTATTCACCCCTCCACTTT.

This clonotype appeared a few times. The V gene is TRBV12-3 or TRBV12-4, the J gene TRBJ2-5; D not certain. V dropped 3 bases and J dropped 0 bases, with 14 bases sitting between them. The CDR3 contains 16 residues. CDR3 amino acids: CASSLAPALYQETQYF. The CDR3, as DNA: TGTGCCAGCAGTTTGGCGCCTGCCTTGTACCAAGAGACCCAGTACTTC.

This chain joins TRBV7-9 and TRBJ2-7, with TRBD1 as a possible D gene (6 bases). The germline CDR1 and CDR2 sequences are SEHNR and FQNEAQ (reference sequence). Trimming left V 4 bases short and J 0 bases short, with 13 bases between. This CDR3 spans 15 amino acids. The CDR3 region is CASSSGASISYEQYF. CDR3 DNA sequence: TGTGCCAGCAGCTCAGGGGCCTCCATCTCCTACGAGCAGTACTTC.

Written as DNA, the CDR3 is TGCAGTTTGGACAGGAACAATGAGCAGTTCTTC. This codes for CSLDRNNEQFF. The chain recombines TRBV20-1 with TRBJ2-1, with TRBD1 matching 7 bases. CDR1 is DFQATT, CDR2 SNEGSKA, per germline (reference sequence). This CDR3 has 11 residues. V shed 8 bases, J shed 5 bases, and the junction held 3 bases outside the gene matches.

The chain is built from TRBV27 and TRBJ2-1; 9 bases match TRBD2. The germline CDR1 and CDR2 sequences are MNHEY and SMNVEV (reference sequence). J gave up 5 bases and V 7 bases, and 9 bases lay outside the gene matches. The CDR3 sequence is 15 residues long. The CDR3 is CASNRLGGGDNEQFF. The CDR3 DNA is TGTGCCAGCAACCGGTTGGGCGGGGGGGACAATGAGCAGTTCTTC.

This clonotype occurred a few times. The chain is built from TRBV6-2 or TRBV6-3 and TRBJ1-1, with D uncertain. From germline, CDR1 is MNHEY and CDR2 SVGEGT. V lost 2 bases and J lost 0, with 4 bases in between. The CDR3 runs 13 residues. Here the CDR3 DNA reads TGTGCCAGCAGTTACGTCTTGAACACTGAAGCTTTCTTT. Its protein product is CASSYVLNTEAFF.